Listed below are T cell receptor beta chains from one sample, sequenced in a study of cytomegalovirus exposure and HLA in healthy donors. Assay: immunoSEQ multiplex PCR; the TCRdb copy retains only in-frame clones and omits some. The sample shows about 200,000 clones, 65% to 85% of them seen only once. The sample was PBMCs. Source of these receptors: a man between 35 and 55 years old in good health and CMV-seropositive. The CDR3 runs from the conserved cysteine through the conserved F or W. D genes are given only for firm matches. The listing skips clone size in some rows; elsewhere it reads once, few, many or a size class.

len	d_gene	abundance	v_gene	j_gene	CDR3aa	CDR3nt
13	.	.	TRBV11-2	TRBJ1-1	CASSFVGYTEAFF	TGTGCCAGCAGCTTCGTCGGTTACACTGAAGCTTTCTTT
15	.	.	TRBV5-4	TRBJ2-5	CASSPELASLETQYF	TGTGCCAGCAGCCCGGAGCTAGCAAGCCTAGAGACCCAGTACTTC
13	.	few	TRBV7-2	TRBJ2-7	CASSFKTSNEQYF	TGTGCCAGCAGCTTTAAGACTAGTAATGAGCAGTACTTC
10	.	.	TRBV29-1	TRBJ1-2	CSVAIYGYTF	TGCAGCGTTGCCATCTATGGCTACACCTTC
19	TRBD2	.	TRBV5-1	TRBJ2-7	CASSPGTSGIPHPSYEQYF	TGCGCCAGCAGCCCCGGGACTAGCGGGATCCCCCACCCCTCCTACGAGCAGTACTTC
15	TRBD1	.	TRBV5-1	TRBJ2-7	CASSLGGTGSYEQYF	TGCGCCAGCAGCTTGGGGGGGACAGGATCCTACGAGCAGTACTTC
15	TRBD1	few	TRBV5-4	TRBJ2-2	CASSLRQGEAGELFF	TGTGCCAGCAGCTTGCGACAGGGGGAGGCCGGGGAGCTGTTTTTT
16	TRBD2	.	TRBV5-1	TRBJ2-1	CASSGEIAGVGGEQFF	TGCGCCAGCAGCGGTGAGATAGCGGGAGTCGGCGGTGAGCAGTTCTTC
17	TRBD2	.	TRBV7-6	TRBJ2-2	CASSPIYGGRAVGELFF	TGTGCCAGCAGCCCTATCTATGGCGGGAGGGCTGTCGGGGAGCTGTTTTTT
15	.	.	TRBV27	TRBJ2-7	CASRPLQGPSYEQYF	TGTGCCAGCAGGCCTCTCCAGGGGCCCAGCTACGAGCAGTACTTC
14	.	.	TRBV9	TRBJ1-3	CASSVVDTGNTIYF	TGTGCCAGCAGCGTAGTAGATACTGGAAACACCATATATTTT
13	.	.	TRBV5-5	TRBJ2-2	CASAGLNTGELFF	TGTGCCAGCGCAGGGCTGAACACCGGGGAGCTGTTTTTT
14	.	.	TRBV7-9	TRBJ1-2	CASSLEGSNYGYTF	TGTGCCAGCAGCTTAGAGGGGTCTAACTATGGCTACACCTTC
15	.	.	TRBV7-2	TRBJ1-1	CASSFKRGENTEAFF	TGTGCCAGCAGTTTTAAACGGGGAGAGAACACTGAAGCTTTCTTT
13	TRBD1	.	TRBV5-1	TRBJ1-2	CASSLDRGHGYTF	TGCGCCAGCAGCTTGGACAGGGGGCATGGCTACACCTTC
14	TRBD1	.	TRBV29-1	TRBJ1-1	CSVGQGLMNTEAFF	TGCAGCGTGGGACAGGGCTTAATGAACACTGAAGCTTTCTTT